The clone carrying this T cell receptor (beta chain) has just a few counts. The antigen remains unidentified. This sample is drawn from a study of glioma-infiltrating T cells. Findings and limits, study-wide: Above-expected tissue-blood divergence occurred in all gliomas, most in low-grade ones. Very few CDR3 sequences were shared between tissue and blood.

Using RNA template, CDR3s of TCR alpha and beta were amplified with iRepertoire arm-PCR. For one-step reverse transcription and amplification, about 90-450 ng of tissue mRNA or PBMC total RNA was used. Via MiXCR, TCRdb re-called the multiplex PCR reads, giving one row per CDR3 protein. The sample contains 150,000 or so distinct CDR3 sequences, around 40% of which appear only once. Germline V CDR1 and CDR2: DFQATT, SNEGSKA (reference sequence). The CDR3 runs to 14 residues. V lost 0 bases and J lost 4, with 10 bases in between. The sequence was collected from a human donor with low-grade glioma or glioblastoma, undergoing nonglioma brain surgery, or in good health (not recorded which). The J gene is TRBJ1-5, the V gene TRBV20-1, with no clear D. The sample comprised glioma tissue, nonneoplastic brain tissue, or PBMCs (not recorded which). The CDR3 sequence is CSAREWGGNQPQHF. CDR3 nucleotides: TGCAGTGCTAGAGAGTGGGGAGGGAATCAGCCCCAGCATTTT.